The rows below give T cell receptor beta chains drawn from one sample of a study of blood T cell repertoires in COVID-19. Method: immunoSEQ multiplex PCR; TCRdb's copy keeps in-frame clones and lacks some. The sample contains 25,000 to 30,000 clones, roughly 90% of which appear only once. Source material: peripheral blood. These receptors all come from a human donor in a cohort sampled during active COVID-19. The CDR3 runs from the conserved cysteine through the conserved F or W. Fields, in order: CDR3 DNA, CDR3 protein, V gene, D gene, J gene, clone size. A D gene is named only where the DNA matches it firmly. Clone size appears in some rows only: once, few, many, or a class for an expanded clone.

TGCGCCAGCAGGGCAGCGCACACCGGGGAGCTGTTTTTT | CASRAAHTGELFF | TRBV10-1 | . | TRBJ2-2 | .
TGTGCCAGCAGCCAAGTGCGGCTAGCGGGAGGGCCAGGCACCGGGGAGCTGTTTTTT | CASSQVRLAGGPGTGELFF | TRBV4-2 | TRBD2 | TRBJ2-2 | .
TGCGCCAGCAGCTTGCGGGAGACGAGCACTGAAGCTTTCTTT | CASSLRETSTEAFF | TRBV5-1 | . | TRBJ1-1 | .
TGCAGTCCTCGCCGGCAAGAGACCCAGTACTTC | CSPRRQETQYF | TRBV20-1 | . | TRBJ2-5 | once
TGTGCCAGTAGTGGACTCCGACGGGGATACACAGATACGCAGTATTTT | CASSGLRRGYTDTQYF | TRBV19 | . | TRBJ2-3 | .
TGTGCCAGCAGTTTGCAGGGGGATGGCTATGGCTACACCTTC | CASSLQGDGYGYTF | TRBV6-2/TRBV6-3 | TRBD1 | TRBJ1-2 | .
TGTGCCAGCAGCTTAACGGCAGATACTGAAGCTTTCTTT | CASSLTADTEAFF | TRBV7-3 | . | TRBJ1-1 | .
TGTGCCAGCAGCAGTAGCGGGTTAGAGACCCAGTACTTC | CASSSSGLETQYF | TRBV6-6 | TRBD2 | TRBJ2-5 | .
TGTGCCAGCAGTGCTCAGACTGACAATGAGCAGTTCTTC | CASSAQTDNEQFF | TRBV27 | . | TRBJ2-1 | .
TGTGCCAGCAGCCAAGAAGCTGCAGGGGAGTTGAATTCACCCCTCCACTTT | CASSQEAAGELNSPLHF | TRBV4-2 | . | TRBJ1-6 | .
TGTGCCAGCAGCTTGGATGTGGAGGGGACCCAGTACTTC | CASSLDVEGTQYF | TRBV5-4 | . | TRBJ2-5 | .
TGTGCCAGTAGTATAGAGGCCGGGGATGGAGGCTACACCTTC | CASSIEAGDGGYTF | TRBV19 | . | TRBJ1-2 | .
TGTGCCAGCAGCCAAGAAGCTGTATATACAGGGGGTCCCTATGGCTACACCTTC | CASSQEAVYTGGPYGYTF | TRBV4-2 | TRBD1 | TRBJ1-2 | .
TGTGCCAGTACCAACGAGTATGACAGGGGGACCCAGTACTTC | CASTNEYDRGTQYF | TRBV19 | TRBD1 | TRBJ2-5 | .
TGTGCCAGCAGCCATGGGGAGAACTATGGCTACACCTTC | CASSHGENYGYTF | TRBV7-9 | . | TRBJ1-2 | .
TGTGCCAGCAGTTCCCGACTAGCGGGATCCACAGATACGCAGTATTTT | CASSSRLAGSTDTQYF | TRBV27 | TRBD2 | TRBJ2-3 | .
TGTGCCAGCAGTACTCAAAGGGGGTCTGATCAGTTCTTC | CASSTQRGSDQFF | TRBV6-5 | . | TRBJ2-1 | .
TGTGCCAGCAGTTCCCCCCAGGGCTGGACCGGGGAGCTGTTTTTT | CASSSPQGWTGELFF | TRBV28 | . | TRBJ2-2 | .
TGCGCCAGCAGCCCTACCGGGCAGGGGAAGGGGACCCAGTACTTC | CASSPTGQGKGTQYF | TRBV5-1 | . | TRBJ2-5 | .
TGCGCCAGCAGCTTAGGGACAGGGGGCACAAACATTCAGTACTTC | CASSLGTGGTNIQYF | TRBV5-1 | TRBD1 | TRBJ2-4 | .
TGTGCCAGCAGTGAAAGGACAGGGAGGGACATTCAGTACTTC | CASSERTGRDIQYF | TRBV2 | . | TRBJ2-4 | .
TGCGCCAGCAGCCAGGGACTCGCAACGTACCAAGAGACCCAGTACTTC | CASSQGLATYQETQYF | TRBV5-1 | . | TRBJ2-5 | .
TGTGCCAGCAGCCGACAGCCGCAAGAGACCCAGTACTTC | CASSRQPQETQYF | TRBV11-2 | . | TRBJ2-5 | .
TGTGCCCCTCCCCAGGGAATAGTCAGGGACAATGAGCAGTTCTTC | CAPPQGIVRDNEQFF | TRBV24-1 | . | TRBJ2-1 | .
TGTGCCAGCAGCTCGGTTGCGGGGAACACTGAAGCTTTCTTT | CASSSVAGNTEAFF | TRBV7-2 | . | TRBJ1-1 | .
TGCGCCAGCAGCTTGGCCCCAGGCGACTATGGCTACACCTTC | CASSLAPGDYGYTF | TRBV5-1 | . | TRBJ1-2 | .
TGCGCCAGCAGCCAAGAACGGTACCCCAACACAGATACGCAGTATTTT | CASSQERYPNTDTQYF | TRBV4-1 | . | TRBJ2-3 | .
TGTGCCAGTAGTATGAACCGGGACAGGGGCTATGGCTACACCTTC | CASSMNRDRGYGYTF | TRBV19 | TRBD1 | TRBJ1-2 | .
TGTGCCAGCAGCGTGGGACAGGGGGGTGAAAAACTGTTTTTT | CASSVGQGGEKLFF | TRBV5-4 | TRBD1 | TRBJ1-4 | .
TGTGCCAGCAGTGGAGACAGTACGAAGAGCTCCTATAATTCACCCCTCCACTTT | CASSGDSTKSSYNSPLHF | TRBV6-1 | . | TRBJ1-6 | .
TGTGCCAGCACTAGCGGGAGTAGGACAGATACGCAGTATTTT | CASTSGSRTDTQYF | TRBV7-8 | TRBD2 | TRBJ2-3 | .
TGTGCCAGCAGCTTCCTAAGACAAGGACTAGCGGCATACAATGAGCAGTTCTTC | CASSFLRQGLAAYNEQFF | TRBV7-9 | TRBD2 | TRBJ2-1 | .
TGCGCCAGCAGCCCAGACGGACAGGGTGGCCAAGAGACCCAGTACTTC | CASSPDGQGGQETQYF | TRBV4-1 | TRBD1 | TRBJ2-5 | .
TGCGCCAGCAGCCGGCAGACCGGGACAGGGTTCAACGAGCAGTACTTC | CASSRQTGTGFNEQYF | TRBV5-1 | TRBD1 | TRBJ2-7 | .
TGTGCCAGCAGCTTCGGGACAGTGAACACCGGGGAGCTGTTTTTT | CASSFGTVNTGELFF | TRBV7-3 | TRBD1 | TRBJ2-2 | .
TGTGCCAGCAGCTATGGGACTAGCGGGAGCACAGATACGCAGTATTTT | CASSYGTSGSTDTQYF | TRBV11-2 | TRBD2 | TRBJ2-3 | .
TGTGCCAGCAAGGAGCCCTCCTACGAGCAGTACTTC | CASKEPSYEQYF | TRBV6-5 | . | TRBJ2-7 | .
TGTGCCAGCAGTTACTCGAGGGACAGGGGGATAAATGAGCAGTTCTTC | CASSYSRDRGINEQFF | TRBV6-5 | TRBD1 | TRBJ2-1 | .
TGTGCCAGCAGCTTTAGCGGGGGCCTCACAGATACGCAGTATTTT | CASSFSGGLTDTQYF | TRBV7-3 | TRBD2 | TRBJ2-3 | .
TGTGCCAGCAGCTTAAGCGGGGGGGCCCTGACAGGCGAGCAGTTCTTC | CASSLSGGALTGEQFF | TRBV7-3 | TRBD2 | TRBJ2-1 | few
TGTGCCAGCAGTTTCGTTGGTGGTCTAGCGGCCAGCTTC | CASSFVGGLAASF | TRBV28 | TRBD2 | TRBJ2-4 | .
TGTGCCAGCTCACCCGTCCCTGGGGCCAACGTCCTGACTTTC | CASSPVPGANVLTF | TRBV18 | . | TRBJ2-6 | .
TGTGCCAGCAGCCATCGGGGTAGCGGGGGTAGCAATGAGCAGTTCTTC | CASSHRGSGGSNEQFF | TRBV9 | TRBD2 | TRBJ2-1 | .
TGCGCCTTAAACTACGTTAGCGGGGAATTCCAAGAGACCCAGTACTTC | CALNYVSGEFQETQYF | TRBV10-1 | TRBD2 | TRBJ2-5 | .
TGTGCCAGTAGTATTCTGGAGATGAGAACTGAAGCTTTCTTT | CASSILEMRTEAFF | TRBV19 | . | TRBJ1-1 | .
TGTGCCAGTAGTTCCGGGACAGGGCTGGATAGCTCCTACAATGAGCAGTTCTTC | CASSSGTGLDSSYNEQFF | TRBV19 | TRBD1 | TRBJ2-1 | .
TGTGCCACCCTTAACACTTTTGGGCATGAGTGGGAGCAGTTCTTC | CATLNTFGHEWEQFF | TRBV7-9 | . | TRBJ2-1 | .